The 22 T cell receptor beta chains below come from one sample, sequenced in a study of shared clonotypes between healthy human individuals. Sequencing was performed with immunoSEQ multiplex PCR; in TCRdb, only in-frame clones are kept and a portion is missing. The sample holds about 1.5 million clones, roughly 96% seen once. The sample was naive CD4+ T cells sorted from blood. Documented subset: CD45RA+ positively selected. Source of these receptors: a man aged 30 to 39 in good health.

The chain carries TRBV9 and TRBJ2-1; 7 positions match TRBD1. Germline V lookup: CDR1 SGDLS, CDR2 YYNGEE. The CDR3 consists of 15 residues. After removal of 5 bases from V and 1 base from J, the junction contained 6 bases not matched to a gene. Written as DNA, the CDR3 is TGTGCCAGCAGTGTAAAGGGACAGTCCTACAATGAGCAGTTCTTC. Protein sequence: CASSVKGQSYNEQFF. Using reference TRBV9 and TRBJ2-1 for the parts outside the CDR3, the full variable domain is DSGVTQTPKHLITATGQRVTLRCSPRSGDLSVYWYQQSLDQGLQFLIQYYNGEERAKGNILERFSAQQFPDLHSELNLSSLELGDSALYFCASSVKGQSYNEQFFGPGTRLTVL.

The chain joins TRBV14 to TRBJ2-5; D ambiguous. V gave up 4 bases and J gave up 1 base, with 13 bases separating them. This CDR3 region has 15 residues. Germline V gives CDR1 SGHDN, CDR2 FVKESK. The CDR3 sequence is CASSRPFGGQETQYF. The CDR3 DNA follows: TGTGCCAGCAGCCGCCCATTCGGCGGCCAAGAGACCCAGTACTTC.

The rearrangement uses TRBV18 and TRBJ2-7; TRBD2 agrees at 9 bases. The V gene end was trimmed by 0 bases and the J gene end by 6 bases; junction bases not matched to a gene: 3. Per germline, CDR1 KGHSH and CDR2 LQKENI. The CDR3 extends over 14 amino acids. In DNA form, the CDR3 reads TGTGCCAGCTCACCACCGGGTAGCGGGAGCGAGCAGTACTTC. Translated: CASSPPGSGSEQYF.

The rearrangement joins TRBV7-9 to TRBJ2-6, with 11 bases aligning to TRBD1. The J segment lost 2 bases and the V segment lost 0 bases, leaving 3 bases of the junction unmatched. The CDR3 contains 18 residues. Germline values: CDR1 SEHNR, CDR2 FQNEAQ (reference sequence). The CDR3 region is CASSLAPGQGAGANVLTF. The DNA of the CDR3 is TGTGCCAGCAGCTTAGCACCGGGACAGGGGGCTGGGGCCAACGTCCTGACTTTC.

The chain employs TRBV7-9 and TRBJ2-2; tentative D call: TRBD2 (5 bases). With 2 bases removed from V and 1 base from J, the gap between germline ends came to 8 bases. The CDR3 loop spans 15 amino acids. Germline V CDR1 and CDR2: SEHNR, FQNEAQ (reference sequence). The CDR3 DNA reads as TGTGCCAGCAGCTTATACAGCGGGAACACCGGGGAGCTGTTTTTT. The encoded protein is CASSLYSGNTGELFF.

V is TRBV27 and J is TRBJ2-7; the D gene is possibly TRBD1 (6 bases). Trimming left V 4 bases short and J 4 bases short, with 11 bases between. CDR3 length equals 13 residues. Germline V gene data show CDR1 as MNHEY and CDR2 as SMNVEV (reference sequence). CDR3 bases: TGTGCCAGCAGTTACAGGGCTCATTACGAGCAGTACTTC. Translated, it gives CASSYRAHYEQYF.

The CDR3: CASSAQVGSYEQYF. Here the CDR3 DNA reads TGTGCCAGCAGTGCGCAGGTGGGGTCCTACGAGCAGTACTTC. The chain carries TRBV2 and TRBJ2-7, with D unresolved. Trimming removed 4 bases from V and 1 base from J, with 11 bases in between. Germline loops: CDR1 SNHLY, CDR2 FYNNEI. The CDR3 runs to 14 residues. Together with reference TRBV2 and TRBJ2-7, the CDR3 gives the full variable domain: EPEVTQTPSHQVTQMGQEVILRCVPISNHLYFYWYRQILGQKVEFLVSFYNNEISEKSEIFDDQFSVERPDGSNFTLKIRSTKLEDSAMYFCASSAQVGSYEQYFGPGTRLTVT.

The chain combines TRBV6-5 with TRBJ2-3; D unclear. This CDR3 has 15 amino acids. Germline V CDR1 and CDR2: MNHEY, SVGAGI. V gave up 2 bases and J gave up 7 bases, with 16 bases separating them. Here the CDR3 reads CASSYLDSPLNTQYF. The CDR3 DNA follows: TGTGCCAGCAGTTACCTCGACTCCCCGCTGAATACGCAGTATTTT.

The J gene is TRBJ2-3, the V gene TRBV5-1; no clear D. CDR1 SGHRS and CDR2 YFSETQ come from the germline V gene. Trimming stripped 3 bases from V and 2 bases from J, with 10 bases between. The CDR3 extends over 14 amino acids. The CDR3 region has the DNA TGCGCCAGCAGCTCTGTTGGGGTCACAGATACGCAGTATTTT. This gives the protein CASSSVGVTDTQYF.

This rearrangement joins TRBV14 to TRBJ2-1; 14 bases fit TRBD2. CDR3 length: 16 residues. CDR1 is SGHDN and CDR2 is FVKESK in the germline V gene. After removal of 4 bases from V and 12 bases from J, the junction contained 11 bases not matched to a gene. The CDR3 protein is CASSRRGLAGVRGQFF. The CDR3 nucleotides are TGTGCCAGCAGCCGTCGGGGACTAGCGGGAGTTCGTGGGCAGTTCTTC.

V gene TRBV28 combines with J gene TRBJ1-1; 7 nucleotides agree with TRBD1. Trimming removed 5 bases from V and 2 bases from J; junction bases left unmatched: 5. Germline lookup yields CDR1 MDHEN and CDR2 SYDVKM. CDR3 size: 14 residues. CDR3 in amino acids: CASSERQGNTEAFF. In DNA, the CDR3 is TGTGCCAGCAGTGAAAGACAGGGTAACACTGAAGCTTTCTTT.

This rearrangement joins TRBV5-1 to TRBJ2-7; the D is unclear. The ends were cut back, 4 bases at V and 3 bases at J, with 11 bases in the middle. The V gene's germline CDR1 is SGHRS and CDR2 YFSETQ. The CDR3 consists of 13 residues. The CDR3 DNA follows: TGCGCCAGCAGCAACCATACACTCTACGAGCAGTACTTC. Its protein product is CASSNHTLYEQYF.

In this sample, this clone turned up once. This sequence joins TRBV5-5 and TRBJ2-7; D might be TRBD1 or TRBD2, each matching 5 bases. Germline V gene lookup returns CDR1 SGHKS and CDR2 YYEKEE (reference sequence). The germline V and J ends were trimmed by 1 base and 5 bases, with 19 bases remaining between them. The CDR3 runs 16 residues. The CDR3: CASSLSPLGRNNEQYF. The CDR3 nucleotides read TGTGCCAGCAGCTTGTCACCTTTGGGACGGAACAACGAGCAGTACTTC. Full variable domain (outside the CDR3, taken from reference TRBV5-5 and TRBJ2-7): DAGVTQSPTHLIKTRGQQVTLRCSPISGHKSVSWYQQVLGQGPQFIFQYYEKEERGRGNFPDRFSARQFPNYSSELNVNALLLGDSALYLCASSLSPLGRNNEQYFGPGTRLTVT.

The V gene is TRBV7-2, the J gene TRBJ2-7; D possibly uses TRBD1 or TRBD2 (5 bases each). Trimming cost V 2 bases and J 0 bases, with 11 bases left between them. Germline CDR1 is SGHTA and CDR2 is FQGNSA. CDR3 length: 15 amino acids. The CDR3 DNA is TGTGCCAGCAGCTTAAGGGACGGATTCTCCTACGAGCAGTACTTC. Amino acids: CASSLRDGFSYEQYF. Full variable domain (missing parts from reference TRBV7-2 and TRBJ2-7): GAGVSQSPSNKVTEKGKDVELRCDPISGHTALYWYRQSLGQGLEFLIYFQGNSAPDKSGLPSDRFSAERTGGSVSTLTIQRTQQEDSAVYLCASSLRDGFSYEQYFGPGTRLTVT.

The chain combines TRBV27 with TRBJ2-7; D gene unclear. Trimming shortened V by 3 bases and J by 0 bases, and 9 bases separated the two germline ends. Germline loops: CDR1 MNHEY, CDR2 SMNVEV (reference sequence). The CDR3 is 14 amino acids. The CDR3: CASSFNRLSYEQYF. The CDR3 region has the DNA TGTGCCAGCAGTTTTAACAGACTCTCCTACGAGCAGTACTTC.

The rearrangement joins TRBV18 to TRBJ2-7, with D unresolved. From germline, CDR1 is KGHSH and CDR2 LQKENI. V gave up 6 bases and J gave up 5 bases, with 17 bases separating them. The CDR3 runs to 14 residues. Written as DNA, the CDR3 is TGTGCCAGCTCGGCCGGCAGGTCTCACCACGAGCAGTACTTC. As protein: CASSAGRSHHEQYF.

This clone was counted once. V usage is TRBV9 and J usage is TRBJ2-1; TRBD2 aligns across 15 bases. Germline V gives CDR1 SGDLS, CDR2 YYNGEE. V dropped 4 bases and J dropped 4; count of bases not matched to a gene: 3. There are 16 residues in the CDR3. This CDR3 reads CASSRGLAGGYNEQFF. CDR3 in DNA: TGTGCCAGCAGCCGCGGACTAGCGGGAGGGTACAATGAGCAGTTCTTC.

This clone was observed a single time. The chain is built from TRBV7-2 and TRBJ2-1; no firm D call. The germline V and J ends were trimmed by 5 bases and 4 bases, with 18 bases remaining between them. This CDR3 has 16 residues. Germline lookup yields CDR1 SGHTA and CDR2 FQGNSA. In DNA form, the CDR3 reads TGTGCCAGCAGCACCCCAGCTGATTCTTTGTACAATGAGCAGTTCTTC. Translation: CASSTPADSLYNEQFF.

J is TRBJ2-2 and V is TRBV28, with 8 positions matching TRBD1. CDR1 is MDHEN and CDR2 is SYDVKM in the germline V gene. Trimming took 6 bases from V and 4 from J; bases not matched to a gene: 10. The CDR3 runs to 16 residues. The chain's CDR3 is CASRPAGQESTGELFF. CDR3 nucleotide sequence: TGTGCCAGCAGGCCCGCGGGACAGGAGTCCACCGGGGAGCTGTTTTTT.

The gene calls are TRBV9 and TRBJ2-1; 8 bases are a match to TRBD1. The germline V gene encodes CDR1 SGDLS and CDR2 YYNGEE. The CDR3 length is 14 residues. V gave up 1 base and J gave up 4 bases; unmatched junction bases: 1. CDR3 coding DNA: TGTGCCAGCAGCGTAAGGACAGGGTACAATGAGCAGTTCTTC. Translation: CASSVRTGYNEQFF. Looking up the rest from reference TRBV9 and TRBJ2-1 gives the full variable domain: DSGVTQTPKHLITATGQRVTLRCSPRSGDLSVYWYQQSLDQGLQFLIQYYNGEERAKGNILERFSAQQFPDLHSELNLSSLELGDSALYFCASSVRTGYNEQFFGPGTRLTVL.

This sequence joins TRBV5-1 and TRBJ1-2; D is possibly TRBD1 (5 bases). The CDR3 is 16 amino acids. Germline lookup yields CDR1 SGHRS and CDR2 YFSETQ. V lost 4 bases, J lost 0 bases, and 16 bases lay in between. The CDR3 bases are TGCGCCAGCAGCCTCGGGGCCCAGGGCGCTAACTATGGCTACACCTTC. Its protein product is CASSLGAQGANYGYTF.

The chain has TRBV5-1 and TRBJ2-7, with 8 nucleotides matching TRBD1. The CDR3 covers 17 residues. Germline V gene sequence: CDR1 SGHRS, CDR2 YFSETQ. Trimming removed 3 bases from V and 5 bases from J; junction bases left unmatched: 16. CDR3 amino acids: CASSWGAYGQGFNEQYF. The CDR3 DNA reads as TGCGCCAGCAGCTGGGGGGCTTACGGACAGGGTTTTAACGAGCAGTACTTC.